Listed below are T cell receptor beta chains from one sample, sequenced in a study of blood T cell repertoires in COVID-19. This table comes from immunoSEQ multiplex PCR, and its TCRdb copy is limited to in-frame clones, with some not included. The sample carries about 180,000 clones, 86% recorded once. What was sequenced was PBMCs or T cells enriched from blood (not recorded which). These TCRs come from a woman aged 25 to 39 who had recovered from COVID-19. CDR3s include the opening cysteine and the closing phenylalanine or tryptophan. The D gene is left open where the match is weak. Clone size is not always given. Where it is, it says once, few, many or a class for expanded clones.

clone size	D gene	V gene	J gene	CDR3 DNA	CDR3 protein
-	-	TRBV28	TRBJ1-5	TGTGCCAGCAGTCCCGGAGGCAGCCCAGTGGCCCAGCATTTT	CASSPGGSPVAQHF
-	-	TRBV7-8	TRBJ2-7	TGTGCCAGCAGCCTCCGGCGGGATGGCGACGAGCAGTACTTC	CASSLRRDGDEQYF
once	TRBD1	TRBV5-8	TRBJ2-7	TGTGCCAGCAGCTCCCCAGGGGGTTCCTACGAGCAGTACTTC	CASSSPGGSYEQYF
once	-	TRBV18	TRBJ2-1	TGTGCCAGCTCAGATCTCCCGGAGTCCTACAATGAGCAGTTCTTC	CASSDLPESYNEQFF
once	TRBD2	TRBV19	TRBJ2-1	TGTGCCAGTAGTATAAGTACTAGCGGAAATGGGGCCTACAATGAGCAGTTCTTC	CASSISTSGNGAYNEQFF
-	TRBD2	TRBV6-5	TRBJ2-7	TGTGCCAGCAGTTACCCCGGGGGGGAGCAGTACTTC	CASSYPGGEQYF
-	TRBD1	TRBV5-6	TRBJ1-6	TGTGCCAGCAGCCCGGGACAGGGTTTAGGATCACCCCTCCACTTT	CASSPGQGLGSPLHF
-	-	TRBV27	TRBJ1-2	TGTGCCAGCAGTTCCCGATGGGGGGGAGTCACAGGCGAGGGCTACACCTTC	CASSSRWGGVTGEGYTF
-	TRBD2	TRBV9	TRBJ2-7	TGTGCCAGCAGCGTAGCTGGGACTAGCGCCTCCTACGAGCAGTACTTC	CASSVAGTSASYEQYF
-	-	TRBV25-1	TRBJ2-7	TGTGCCAGCAGTGCACAGAGCTCCTACGAGCAGTACTTC	CASSAQSSYEQYF
-	-	TRBV27	TRBJ1-4	TGTGCCAGCAGTTTGGGCGAAAAACTGTTTTTT	CASSLGEKLFF
-	-	TRBV5-4	TRBJ2-7	TGTGCCAGCAGCTTGGCTGAGGGGGTCTCCTACGAGCAGTACTTC	CASSLAEGVSYEQYF
-	-	TRBV5-6	TRBJ1-3	TGTGCCAGCAGCCCGGGTGGAGGGGCCGTCTCTGGAAACACCATATATTTT	CASSPGGGAVSGNTIYF
-	TRBD1	TRBV2	TRBJ1-4	TGTGCCAGCAGACCCCAGGGGGTGGCTAATGAAAAACTGTTTTTT	CASRPQGVANEKLFF
-	TRBD2	TRBV27	TRBJ2-1	TGTGCCAGCAGGGTAGAACTAGCGGGAGCTTTAGATGAGCAGTTCTTC	CASRVELAGALDEQFF